The 18 T cell receptor beta chains in this list originate from one sample, sequenced in a study of T-cell memory formation after mild COVID-19. One entry per CDR3 protein results from TCRdb running MiXCR on the 5' RACE reads. The table has about 240,000 distinct CDR3 sequences, roughly 9.4% seen once. The specimen sequenced was PBMCs or a T cell subset sorted from them (not recorded which). The receptor set was obtained from a man in his late teens or twenties who had mild COVID-19 (a few samples of this study predate the infection). Cell type and time point are not known.

This clonotype was seen a few times. The chain is built from TRBV3-1 and TRBJ1-1, with D possibly TRBD1 on 6 matching bases. V was pared by 3 bases and J by 1 base, with 12 bases between. This CDR3 is 15 amino acids long. CDR1 and CDR2 (germline): LGHDT, YNNKEL (reference sequence). Here the CDR3 DNA reads TGTGCCAGCAGCCAGGACAGATCGAGGAACACTGAAGCTTTCTTT. Protein sequence: CASSQDRSRNTEAFF.

This clonotype was counted a few times. The chain joins TRBV5-1 to TRBJ1-1; D gene unclear. The CDR3 length is 14 residues. V lost 1 base and J 0 bases, leaving 7 bases between the germline ends. Germline CDR1 reads SGHRS; CDR2 reads YFSETQ. The CDR3 reads CASSLKFVNTEAFF. CDR3 nucleotide sequence: TGCGCCAGCAGCTTGAAGTTCGTGAACACTGAAGCTTTCTTT.

This clonotype was recorded a few times. The rearrangement uses TRBV7-9 and TRBJ2-1; D could derive from TRBD1 or TRBD2 (5 bases each). The V gene's germline CDR1 is SEHNR and CDR2 FQNEAQ (reference sequence). V shed 5 bases and J shed 4 bases, with 36 bases lying between them. The CDR3 extends over 22 amino acids. CDR3 region: CASSPRPTKNPRGDFSYNEQFF. In DNA form, the CDR3 reads TGTGCCAGCAGCCCCCGCCCCACTAAGAACCCCCGGGGCGACTTTTCATACAATGAGCAGTTCTTC.

V gene TRBV11-2 combines with J gene TRBJ1-6; no firm D call. This CDR3 is built from 15 residues. V lost 5 bases to trimming and J lost 6 bases, with 14 bases between them. CDR1 is SGHAT, CDR2 FQNNGV, per germline. CDR3 sequence (DNA): TGTGCCAGCAGCCTACCTCGCGGAGTTAATTCACCCCTCCACTTT. It yields the protein CASSLPRGVNSPLHF.

In its sample, this clonotype was seen a few times. The chain has TRBV20-1 and TRBJ1-1; possible D gene TRBD1, 6 bases. Germline V gene data show CDR1 as DFQATT and CDR2 as SNEGSKA (reference sequence). CDR3 length: 15 amino acids. V dropped 1 base and J dropped 5 bases, with 17 bases sitting between them. The CDR3 is CSARGIQGGRTEAFF. The CDR3 DNA sequence: TGCAGTGCTAGAGGAATACAGGGCGGCAGGACTGAAGCTTTCTTT.

The chain combines TRBV29-1 with TRBJ2-1; D may correspond to TRBD1 or TRBD2 (5 bases each). This CDR3 is 15 amino acids long. Trimming removed 3 bases from V and 2 bases from J, with 14 bases in between. CDR1 SQVTM and CDR2 ANQGSEA come from the germline V gene. In nucleotides, the CDR3 is TGCAGCGTTGACCTTTGGGACCCAGCCTACAATGAGCAGTTCTTC. Protein sequence: CSVDLWDPAYNEQFF.

The table lists this clonotype with many counts. The rearrangement links TRBV20-1 to TRBJ2-7, with TRBD2 matching over 9 bases. V dropped 7 bases and J dropped 2; count of bases not matched to a gene: 6. The germline V gene has CDR1 DFQATT and CDR2 SNEGSKA (reference sequence). The CDR3 is 13 amino acids. CDR3 loop: CSGASGDPYEQYF. Written as DNA, the CDR3 is TGCAGTGGGGCTAGCGGGGACCCCTACGAGCAGTACTTC.

This clonotype was seen more than once but under ten times. The J gene is TRBJ2-2, the V gene TRBV12-3 or TRBV12-4, with D hard to call. The CDR3 is 14 amino acids. The ends were cut back, 6 bases at V and 2 bases at J, with 10 bases in the middle. The DNA for the CDR3 is TGTGCCAGCAGCCTACTGAGAAACACCGGGGAGCTGTTTTTT. Encoded protein: CASSLLRNTGELFF.

This clonotype was seen at least ten times. The J gene is TRBJ1-2, the V gene TRBV7-3; D perhaps matches TRBD1 (6 bases). The germline V gene has CDR1 SGHTA and CDR2 FQGTGA. The V gene lost 5 bases and the J gene lost 10 bases, with 20 bases spanning the gap. This CDR3 is 14 amino acids long. The CDR3 sequence: CASSQRDTARDYTF. CDR3 coding DNA: TGTGCCAGCAGCCAAAGGGACACCGCCAGAGACTACACCTTC.

The chain uses TRBV4-1 and TRBJ2-3; 14 bases line up with TRBD2. This CDR3 region has 16 residues. The germline gives CDR1 MGHRA, CDR2 YSYEKL. The trim removed 2 bases at V and 6 bases at J, leaving 4 bases unmatched. The CDR3 DNA reads as TGCGCCAGCAGCCAACTCTGGACTAGCGGGGGGGATACGCAGTATTTT. Translated, it gives CASSQLWTSGGDTQYF.

This clonotype was detected ten times or more. The genes are TRBV12-3 or TRBV12-4 and TRBJ2-7; D not resolved. Trimming took 1 base from V and 3 from J, leaving 10 bases between them. The CDR3 has 14 residues. CDR3 residues: CASSLGLINYEQYV. As DNA, the CDR3 is TGTGCCAGCAGTTTAGGGCTCATAAACTACGAGCAGTACGTC.

V gene TRBV5-1 combines with J gene TRBJ1-4, with D possibly being TRBD1 (6 bases). Germline V CDR1 and CDR2: SGHRS, YFSETQ. V was pared by 5 bases and J by 5 bases, with 10 bases between. The CDR3 is 13 residues long. CDR3 bases: TGCGCCAGCAGACGGACAGTAAATGAAAAACTGTTTTTT. Amino acid sequence: CASRRTVNEKLFF. The full variable domain, in which reference TRBV5-1 and TRBJ1-4 provide the parts outside the CDR3, is KAGVTQTPRYLIKTRGQQVTLSCSPISGHRSVSWYQQTPGQGLQFLFEYFSETQRNKGNFPGRFSGRQFSNSRSEMNVSTLELGDSALYLCASRRTVNEKLFFGSGTQLSVL.

This clonotype was detected only a few times. The rearrangement links TRBV9 to TRBJ2-3; D unclear. Germline CDR1 is SGDLS and CDR2 is YYNGEE. This CDR3 region has 14 residues. The V end was cut by 3 bases, the J end by 1 base, with 9 bases between. The CDR3 bases are TGTGCCAGCAGCGGGGAACCTCGCACAGATACGCAGTATTTT. Translating gives CASSGEPRTDTQYF.

This clonotype was counted only a few times. The chain has TRBV6-5 and TRBJ2-2; 7 bases map to TRBD2. CDR3 size: 16 residues. Trimming cost V 2 bases and J 9 bases; bases outside gene matches: 12. Germline V gene data show CDR1 as MNHEY and CDR2 as SVGAGI. CDR3 coding DNA: TGTGCCAGCAGTTACGTTGGTCTAGCGGCTGTTAGGGAGCTGTTTTTT. It translates to CASSYVGLAAVRELFF.

This clonotype was detected many times. V usage is TRBV3-1 and J usage is TRBJ1-1; D may be TRBD1 (6 bases). The CDR3 is made up of 13 amino acids. Germline assignment: CDR1 LGHDT and CDR2 YNNKEL (reference sequence). V was trimmed by 7 bases and J by 3 bases, leaving 12 bases between them. The chain's CDR3 is CASMKQGYTEAFF. In DNA, the CDR3 is TGTGCCAGCATGAAACAGGGTTACACTGAAGCTTTCTTT. The complete variable domain, with remaining parts taken from reference TRBV3-1 and TRBJ1-1, reads DTAVSQTPKYLVTQMGNDKSIKCEQNLGHDTMYWYKQDSKKFLKIMFSYNNKELIINETVPNRFSPKSPDKAHLNLHINSLELGDSAVYFCASMKQGYTEAFFGQGTRLTVV.

This chain uses TRBV7-9 with TRBJ2-7, with a tentative D call TRBD1 (5 bases). V gave up 0 bases and J gave up 4 bases, with 13 bases separating them. Germline V lookup: CDR1 SEHNR, CDR2 FQNEAQ (reference sequence). The CDR3 extends over 15 amino acids. The CDR3 DNA sequence: TGTGCCAGCAGCTTAGCGCCCCAGGGTCCGTACGAGCAGTACGTC. Residues: CASSLAPQGPYEQYV.

Only a few counts were recorded for this clonotype. The chain uses TRBV12-3 or TRBV12-4 and TRBJ2-7; D gene ambiguous. This CDR3 has 12 residues. The germline V and J ends were trimmed by 2 bases and 5 bases, with 7 bases remaining between them. This CDR3 is CASSLWGNEQYF. The CDR3 DNA sequence: TGTGCCAGCAGTTTATGGGGAAACGAGCAGTACTTC.

This clonotype has a handful of counts. The CDR3 spells CATSRDTSYEQYF. The CDR3, as DNA: TGTGCCACCAGCCGGGACACTTCCTACGAGCAGTACTTC. V gene TRBV15 combines with J gene TRBJ2-7, with D maybe TRBD1 (6 bases). There are 13 residues in the CDR3. Trimming removed 5 bases at V and 1 base at J, with 9 bases between. Germline-derived CDR1 and CDR2 are LNHNV and YYDKDF (reference sequence).